The TCR beta chain described here comes from a study of identical twins. Of note for this clonotype: Its antigen is unidentified.

Whole-study findings and limits: Out-of-frame beta chain sequences displayed weaker excess sharing between twins.

Germline assignment: CDR1 MDHEN and CDR2 SYDVKM. The CDR3 is 14 amino acids. Between the trimmed V and J ends, which lost 6 bases and 7 bases, there was a span of 13 bases. One entry per CDR3 protein, called by TCRdb with MiXCR from the 5' RACE reads. The sample includes around 240,000 distinct CDR3 sequences, roughly a tenth seen only once; the top ten take 10%. The V and J genes are TRBV28 and TRBJ1-6; a weak D match, TRBD1 (6 bases). The sequence came from a man aged 50-60 years in good health. What was sequenced was memory T cells sorted from blood. The CDR3 here is CASSRGGNNSPLHF. The CDR3 DNA is TGTGCCAGCAGCCGAGGGGGGAACAATTCACCCCTCCACTTT. Full variable domain (outside the CDR3, taken from reference TRBV28 and TRBJ1-6): DVKVTQSSRYLVKRTGEKVFLECVQDMDHENMFWYRQDPGLGLRLIYFSYDVKMKEKGDIPEGYSVSREKKERFSLILESASTNQTSMYLCASSRGGNNSPLHFGNGTRLTVT.